The text below deals with one TCR beta chain. This specimen belongs to a study of T cell changes during pregnancy in multiple sclerosis. TCRdb's table, derived via immunoSEQ multiplex PCR, lists solely in-frame clones and lacks some. This table holds about 40,000 clones, approximately 94% found once. The specimen comprised peripheral blood, sampled before pregnancy. The TCR sequence derives from a female donor with multiple sclerosis, enrolled in a pregnancy study.

The CDR3 loop reads CASRPLAGFTGELFF. CDR3 DNA sequence: TGTGCCAGCAGGCCCCTAGCGGGGTTCACCGGGGAGCTGTTTTTT. V and J are TRBV7-7 and TRBJ2-2; 9 positions match TRBD2. Per germline, CDR1 SSHAT and CDR2 FNYEAQ (reference sequence). The V segment lost 6 bases and the J segment 4 bases; nucleotides outside the gene matches: 6. The CDR3 contains 15 residues.